The 32 T cell receptor beta chains presented below share a single source sample, sequenced in a study of T cells in women clearing cervical HPV infection listed by TCRdb under 2018. Library prep was done by the immunoSEQ multiplex PCR assay. TCRdb took over this immuneACCESS table, retaining in-frame rearrangements with V and J assigned. Such tables are incomplete; in checked studies, under half of the missing clones stem from an unresolved V gene, and the remainder is unexplained. This sample's table contains roughly 49,000 clones. The top ten clones comprise approximately 0.9% of the sample. The sequenced sample consisted of blood buffy coat. The receptor source for this set is a woman between 18 and 69 years old with a cervical HPV16 infection that either progressed to CIN3+ or cleared (not recorded which).

In regard to this clone: The CDR3 end is not reached by the read, which stops 3 residues before it; the germline J gene fills it in. The J gene is TRBJ2-1, the V gene TRBV19; D perhaps matches TRBD1 (6 bases). The CDR3 totals 14 residues. The germline V gene has CDR1 LNHDA and CDR2 SQIVND (reference sequence). Trimming took 7 bases from V and 3 from J, leaving 13 bases between them. CDR3 loop: CASTNRDNYNEQFF. The sequenced part of the CDR3 DNA is TGTGCCAGTACCAACCGGGACAACTACAATGAG. Complete variable domain (other parts from reference TRBV19 and TRBJ2-1): DGGITQSPKYLFRKEGQNVTLSCEQNLNHDAMYWYRQDPGQGLRLIYYSQIVNDFQKGDIAEGYSVSREKKESFPLTVTSAQKNPTAFYLCASTNRDNYNEQFFGPGTRLTVL.

Remarks on this clone: Read sequence stops 3 residues before the CDR3 end, and the germline J gene provides the missing end. The gene calls are TRBV19 and TRBJ1-5; no clear D. The ends were cut back, 7 bases at V and 7 bases at J, with 17 bases in the middle. CDR3 length equals 14 residues. The germline V gene has CDR1 LNHDA and CDR2 SQIVND (reference sequence). The sequenced CDR3 bases are TGTGCCAGTAACCCCTCGCAGGCCAACCAGCCC. This gives the protein CASNPSQANQP. The full CDR3 sequence reads CASNPSQANQPQHF. The complete variable domain, with remaining parts taken from reference TRBV19 and TRBJ1-5, reads DGGITQSPKYLFRKEGQNVTLSCEQNLNHDAMYWYRQDPGQGLRLIYYSQIVNDFQKGDIAEGYSVSREKKESFPLTVTSAQKNPTAFYLCASNPSQANQPQHFGDGTRLSIL.

The chain's CDR3 is CASGRGGGYTF. The CDR3 DNA, read in part, is TGTGCCAGTGGCAGGGGCGGCGGC. This chain connects TRBV19 to TRBJ1-2; D may be TRBD1 (6 bases). The read gets to within 3 residues of the CDR3 end, and the germline J gene fills in the rest. The CDR3 totals 11 residues. From germline, CDR1 is LNHDA and CDR2 SQIVND (reference sequence).

In regard to this clone: The read falls 3 residues short of the CDR3 end, and the missing part is taken from the germline J gene. The chain couples TRBV5-1 to TRBJ2-1; 9 nucleotides agree with TRBD2. This CDR3 contains 15 residues. CDR1 is SGHRS and CDR2 is YFSETQ in the germline V gene. The V and J ends lost 0 bases and 4 bases, in that order; junction bases with no gene match: 2. The CDR3 DNA, read in part, is TGCGCCAGCAGCTTGGGAGCGGGGGGATACAATGAG. Its translation is CASSLGAGGYNE. The complete CDR3 reads CASSLGAGGYNEQFF.

On this clone itself: The CDR3 end falls 3 residues outside the read, so it is completed with the germline J gene. This chain joins TRBV7-3 and TRBJ2-7, with 8 bases that match TRBD1. The germline V gene encodes CDR1 SGHTA and CDR2 FQGTGA. Trimming at V came to 2 bases and at J to 5 bases, leaving 8 bases not matched to a gene. The CDR3 contains 15 residues. CDR3 sequence reads: CASSLSRTGIHEQYF. The sequenced CDR3 bases are TGTGCCAGCAGCTTATCCAGGACAGGGATCCACGAG.

In the case of this clone: The read halts 3 residues ahead of the CDR3 end, with the missing end drawn from the germline J gene. This chain uses TRBV10-3 with TRBJ2-3, with 9 bases fitting TRBD2. Losses at the gene ends were 8 bases for V and 5 bases for J; bases not matched to a gene: 11. The CDR3 consists of 15 residues. CDR1 ENHRY and CDR2 SYGVKD come from the germline V gene. The sequenced part of the CDR3 DNA is TGTGCCATCTCGAGCGGGGGGAGGGAGAAAGATACG. Protein: CAISSGGREKDT. The entire CDR3 is CAISSGGREKDTQYF.

Regarding this clone: The read stops 3 residues short of the end of the CDR3; the missing end is completed from the germline J gene. The V gene is TRBV4-2, the J gene TRBJ1-6; a possible D gene is TRBD1 (5 bases). CDR3 length equals 17 residues. V was shortened by 4 bases and J by 0 bases, with 13 bases between the two germline ends. CDR1 and CDR2 from the germline V gene are LGHNA and YNFKEQ. CDR3 bases read: TGTGCCAGCAGCCCCGGGGGGGGTGACTCCTATAATTCACCC. Translating gives CASSPGGGDSYNSP. The entire CDR3 reads CASSPGGGDSYNSPLHF.

Points on this clone: Sequencing ends 3 residues short of the CDR3 end; the germline J gene provides the rest. The chain links TRBV23-1 to TRBJ1-2, with 11 nucleotides matching TRBD1. TRBV23-1 is an open reading frame whose function is uncertain. This CDR3 has 15 residues. Germline trimming cut 2 bases from V and 6 bases from J; bases unmatched to any gene: 5. The part of the CDR3 DNA that was read is TGCGCCAGCAGTCAAAGGACAGGGGGCATGGATGGC. It is translated as CASSQRTGGMDG. The full CDR3 sequence reads CASSQRTGGMDGYTF.

Of note for this clone: The read stops 3 residues short of the end of the CDR3; the missing end is completed from the germline J gene. J is TRBJ1-5 and V is TRBV12-3 or TRBV12-4; no clear D. This CDR3 has 15 amino acids. Trimming cost V 3 bases and J 5 bases, with 14 bases left between them. Incomplete CDR3 DNA: TGTGCCAGCAGTTTCACCGAACTAACGGATCAGCCC. It yields the protein CASSFTELTDQP. In full, the CDR3 is CASSFTELTDQPQHF.

With regard to this clone: The CDR3 end is not reached by the read, which stops 3 residues before it; the germline J gene fills it in. The rearrangement uses TRBV29-1 and TRBJ2-4; D is undetermined. This CDR3 is 13 amino acids long. Per the germline V gene, CDR1 is SQVTM and CDR2 is ANQGSEA. The part of the CDR3 DNA that was read is TGCAGCGTTAAGTACCCCCTTATCTATGGT. It codes for CSVKYPLIYG. In full, the CDR3 reads CSVKYPLIYGQYF. Variable domain in full (rest from reference TRBV29-1 and TRBJ2-4): SAVISQKPSRDICQRGTSLTIQCQVDSQVTMMFWYRQQPGQSLTLIATANQGSEATYESGFVIDKFPISRPNLTFSTLTVSNMSPEDSSIYLCSVKYPLIYGQYFGAGTRLSVL.

As for this clone: The read finishes 3 residues shy of the CDR3 end, and the germline J gene is used to complete it. V and J are TRBV27 and TRBJ2-3, with a possible D match to TRBD2 (5 bases). V gave up 3 bases and J gave up 0 bases, with 10 bases separating them. CDR3 size: 15 residues. The germline V gene has CDR1 MNHEY and CDR2 SMNVEV (reference sequence). This CDR3 is CASSFGGLSTDTQYF. The CDR3 bases that were read are TGTGCCAGCAGTTTTGGTGGACTTAGCACAGATACG.

As for this clone: The CDR3 end is not reached by the read, which stops 3 residues before it; the germline J gene fills it in. This chain uses TRBV20-1 with TRBJ2-2; 8 nucleotides agree with TRBD2. This CDR3 spans 15 amino acids. Germline CDR1 and CDR2: DFQATT and SNEGSKA (reference sequence). V shed 6 bases and J 5 bases; nucleotides not matched to a gene: 11. CDR3 DNA, as far as it was read: TGCAGTGCCGTGCCGGGACTAGACTCAACCGGGGAG. Its protein is CSAVPGLDSTGE. The full CDR3 reads CSAVPGLDSTGELFF.

As regards this clone: The sequenced fragment ends 3 residues before the CDR3 boundary, so the rest is inferred from the germline J gene. The chain recombines TRBV20-1 with TRBJ2-4, with D perhaps matching TRBD2 (5 bases). The CDR3 contains 15 residues. V lost 5 bases to trimming and J lost 3 bases, with 17 bases between them. Germline CDR1 is DFQATT and CDR2 is SNEGSKA (reference sequence). Incomplete CDR3 DNA: TGCAGTGCTCCCACGGAGCAGGCGGGCAAAAACATT. It translates to CSAPTEQAGKNI. In full, the CDR3 is CSAPTEQAGKNIQYF.

With respect to this clone: One junction end disagrees with the germline gene, perhaps due to a read error. The sequence runs out 3 residues before the end of the CDR3; the remainder is reconstructed from the germline J gene. The same CDR3 arises from other DNA sequences in this sample as well. V usage is TRBV5-4 and J usage is TRBJ1-2; no definite D call. Germline CDR1 SGHNT, CDR2 YYREEE (reference sequence). The length of the CDR3 is 14 residues. The CDR3 bases that were read are TGTGCCAGCAGCCCCCACCCGGGGTCGTATGGA. Protein: CASSPHPGSYG. The CDR3 as a whole reads CASSPHPGSYGYTF.

As regards this clone: Read coverage stops 3 residues before the CDR3 terminus; the germline J gene supplies the remainder. This chain links TRBV7-8 with TRBJ2-1, with a possible D match to TRBD2 (6 bases). Germline CDR1 and CDR2: SGHVS and FQNEAQ. The germline V and J ends were trimmed by 4 bases and 6 bases, with 16 bases remaining between them. There are 15 residues in the CDR3. The CDR3 is CASSSPGQGGNEQFF. Partial CDR3 DNA: TGTGCCAGCAGCTCCCCCGGGCAGGGAGGCAATGAG.

Of note for this clone: The read halts 3 residues ahead of the CDR3 end, with the missing end drawn from the germline J gene. V is TRBV18 and J is TRBJ2-3; perhaps TRBD2 as D (6 bases). CDR3 size: 15 residues. Looked up from germline, CDR1 is KGHSH and CDR2 is LQKENI. V gave up 4 bases and J gave up 2 bases, with 13 bases separating them. CDR3 sequence: CASSLVRGNTDTQYF. CDR3 DNA (partial): TGTGCCAGCTCACTCGTACGGGGGAACACAGATACG.

Points on this clone: Read data end 3 residues before the CDR3 end; the end is taken from the germline J gene. V and J are TRBV5-4 and TRBJ2-7; a possible D gene is TRBD1 (6 bases). CDR3 size: 14 residues. Germline CDR1 and CDR2: SGHNT and YYREEE (reference sequence). Trimming left V 4 bases short and J 2 bases short, with 13 bases between. The covered CDR3 bases are TGTGCCAGCAGCCCTGATGGGGGCCCCTACGAG. It yields the protein CASSPDGGPYE. The full-length CDR3 reads as CASSPDGGPYEQYF.

Partial CDR3 DNA: TGTGCCAGCAGCTCGCTAGCGGGGGGGTACAATGAG. This codes for CASSSLAGGYNE. The complete CDR3 reads CASSSLAGGYNEQFF. This chain connects TRBV7-9 to TRBJ2-1; TRBD2 matches 12 bases. The read terminates 3 residues ahead of where the CDR3 ends, so the germline J gene completes it. Germline loops: CDR1 SEHNR, CDR2 FQNEAQ (reference sequence). This CDR3 has 15 amino acids. The V segment lost 4 bases and the J segment 4 bases; nucleotides outside the gene matches: 2.

On this clone itself: The observed sequence ends 3 residues before the CDR3 terminus, with the missing tail filled in from the germline J gene. The chain recombines TRBV2 with TRBJ2-5; 9 nucleotides line up with TRBD2. The CDR3 covers 16 residues. The germline CDR1 and CDR2 sequences are SNHLY and FYNNEI. Germline trimming cut 2 bases from V and 5 bases from J; bases unmatched to any gene: 9. The CDR3 spells CASSERTRSGGETQYF. CDR3 bases read: TGTGCCAGCAGTGAAAGGACGAGGAGCGGGGGGGAGACC.

Concerning this clone itself: The DNA ends 3 residues before the CDR3 does, and the rest of the CDR3 is filled in from the germline J gene. The genes are TRBV5-1 and TRBJ2-3; TRBD2 aligns across 11 bases. The CDR3 extends over 16 amino acids. V gave up 4 bases and J gave up 3 bases; unmatched junction bases: 7. Per germline, CDR1 SGHRS and CDR2 YFSETQ. CDR3 residues: CASSLSGGAGTDTQYF. Incomplete CDR3 DNA: TGCGCCAGCAGCCTTAGCGGGGGGGCCGGTACAGATACG.

Points on this clone: The read ends 3 residues early relative to the CDR3; the germline J gene fills the gap. The chain joins TRBV2 to TRBJ2-7; TRBD2 aligns across 11 bases. The J segment lost 2 bases and the V segment lost 6 bases, leaving 6 bases of the junction unmatched. The CDR3 length is 15 residues. The germline V gene has CDR1 SNHLY and CDR2 FYNNEI. The sequenced CDR3 bases are TGTGCCAGCAGCGAACTAGCGGGGGACCCCTACGAG. Amino acid sequence: CASSELAGDPYE. The entire CDR3 is CASSELAGDPYEQYF.

Regarding this clone: The CDR3 end lies 3 residues beyond the end of the read and is filled in from the germline J gene. This chain joins TRBV10-3 and TRBJ2-3; 8 nucleotides align to TRBD2. Germline V gene lookup returns CDR1 ENHRY and CDR2 SYGVKD. The CDR3 loop spans 16 amino acids. After removal of 4 bases from V and 2 bases from J, the junction contained 8 bases not matched to a gene. CDR3 sequence: CAISAGAGGSTDTQYF. The sequenced CDR3 bases are TGTGCCATCAGTGCTGGGGCGGGGGGCTCCACAGATACG.

On this clone: The sequence runs out 3 residues before the end of the CDR3; the remainder is reconstructed from the germline J gene. V gene TRBV6-1 combines with J gene TRBJ1-2, with D possibly being TRBD1 (5 bases). Germline CDR1 reads MNHNS; CDR2 reads SASEGT. The CDR3 covers 17 residues. Trimming cost V 0 bases and J 2 bases, with 16 bases left between them. The sequenced part of the CDR3 DNA is TGTGCCAGCAGTGAAGCGGGGCCGGGACGGGGGAACTATGGC. Translation: CASSEAGPGRGNYG. The full CDR3 protein reads CASSEAGPGRGNYGYTF.

Of note for this clone: The read terminates 3 residues before the CDR3 end, so the remaining end is supplied by the germline J gene. The chain couples TRBV19 to TRBJ2-2, with 8 bases fitting TRBD2. The V segment lost 3 bases and the J segment 4 bases; nucleotides outside the gene matches: 1. Germline values: CDR1 LNHDA, CDR2 SQIVND (reference sequence). This CDR3 has 14 amino acids. The CDR3 sequence: CASSITSGTGELFF. Incomplete CDR3 DNA: TGTGCCAGTAGTATTACTAGCGGCACCGGGGAG.

With respect to this clone: The DNA ends 3 residues before the CDR3 does, and the rest of the CDR3 is filled in from the germline J gene. V gene TRBV19 combines with J gene TRBJ1-2; D gene uncertain. This CDR3 is built from 14 residues. CDR1 and CDR2 from the germline V gene are LNHDA and SQIVND (reference sequence). CDR3 sequence reads: CASSLRGGSYDYTF. Incomplete CDR3 DNA: TGTGCCAGTAGTCTGCGGGGAGGATCCTACGAC.

Concerning this clone itself: Read data end 3 residues before the CDR3 end; the end is taken from the germline J gene. The rearrangement joins TRBV5-1 to TRBJ2-7, with no clear D. V lost 0 bases and J 0 bases, leaving 13 bases between the germline ends. The CDR3 contains 16 residues. Germline lookup yields CDR1 SGHRS and CDR2 YFSETQ. CDR3 bases read: TGCGCCAGCAGCTTGGCCAAGGGTTCAAGCTCCTACGAG. Its translation is CASSLAKGSSSYE. The full CDR3 is CASSLAKGSSSYEQYF.

Worth noting for this clone: The read ends 3 residues shy of where the CDR3 ends; the end is completed using the germline J gene. The gene calls are TRBV2 and TRBJ2-1; 12 bases are a match to TRBD2. Germline V gene lookup returns CDR1 SNHLY and CDR2 FYNNEI. The CDR3 is 16 amino acids. The V and J ends lost 11 bases and 4 bases, in that order; junction bases with no gene match: 12. The chain's CDR3 is CAWQVASGGGYNEQFF. Partial CDR3 DNA: TGTGCCTGGCAAGTAGCTAGCGGGGGGGGATACAATGAG.

Points on this clone: The DNA ends 3 residues before the CDR3 does, and the rest of the CDR3 is filled in from the germline J gene. The chain has TRBV29-1 and TRBJ2-7; D perhaps matches TRBD1 (6 bases). This CDR3 has 14 amino acids. V lost 6 bases, J lost 0 bases, and 15 bases lay in between. Germline V gene sequence: CDR1 SQVTM, CDR2 ANQGSEA. CDR3 loop: CSVLRDTGSYEQYF. The CDR3 bases that were read are TGCAGCGTCCTTCGGGACACTGGCTCCTACGAG.

Comment on this clone: The read stops 3 residues short of the end of the CDR3; the missing end is completed from the germline J gene. The V and J genes are TRBV18 and TRBJ1-4; D is unresolved. CDR3 size: 16 residues. Per germline, CDR1 KGHSH and CDR2 LQKENI. CDR3 region: CASSPDASSYNSPLFF. The part of the CDR3 DNA that was read is TGTGCCAGCTCACCGGACGCTAGCTCCTATAATTCACCA.

For this clone: The junction does not match germline at one end; this may be a read error. The read finishes 3 residues shy of the CDR3 end, and the germline J gene is used to complete it. The identical CDR3 is also encoded by other nucleotide sequences in the sample. J is TRBJ1-3 and V is TRBV6-1, with D perhaps TRBD1 (6 bases). Germline V CDR1 and CDR2: MNHNS, SASEGT. The CDR3 runs to 15 residues. CDR3 sequence: CASSEWGPDGNTIYF. The part of the CDR3 DNA that was read is TGTGCCAGCAGTGAGTGGGGGCCAGACGGAAACACT.

This CDR3 is CASSPVPGFSYDYTF. The part of the CDR3 DNA that was read is TGCGCCAGCAGCCCCGTACCCGGGTTCTCCTACGAC. The J gene is TRBJ1-2, the V gene TRBV5-1; D is unclear. With the read ending 3 residues before the CDR3 end, the germline J gene is used to fill in that end. CDR3 length: 15 residues. Germline values: CDR1 SGHRS, CDR2 YFSETQ.

As for this clone: The observed sequence ends 3 residues before the CDR3 terminus, with the missing tail filled in from the germline J gene. V and J are TRBV19 and TRBJ2-1; 12 bases match TRBD2. Per the germline V gene, CDR1 is LNHDA and CDR2 is SQIVND (reference sequence). CDR3 length: 15 amino acids. The trim removed 5 bases at V and 8 bases at J, leaving 7 bases unmatched. The CDR3 bases that were read are TGTGCCAGTAGTTCCACGCTAGCGGGGGGGGATGAG. This sequence encodes CASSSTLAGGDE. The full CDR3 protein is CASSSTLAGGDEQFF.